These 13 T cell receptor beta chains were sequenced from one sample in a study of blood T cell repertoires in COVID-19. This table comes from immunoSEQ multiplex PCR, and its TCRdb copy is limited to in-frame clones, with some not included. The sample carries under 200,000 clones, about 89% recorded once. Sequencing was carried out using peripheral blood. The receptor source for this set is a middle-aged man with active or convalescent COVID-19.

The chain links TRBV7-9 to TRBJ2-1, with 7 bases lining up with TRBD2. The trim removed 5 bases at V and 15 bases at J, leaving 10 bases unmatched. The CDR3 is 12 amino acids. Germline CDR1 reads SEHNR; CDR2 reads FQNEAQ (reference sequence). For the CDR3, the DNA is TGTGCCAGCAGCGACGGGACTACCTCAGGGTTCTTC. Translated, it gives CASSDGTTSGFF.

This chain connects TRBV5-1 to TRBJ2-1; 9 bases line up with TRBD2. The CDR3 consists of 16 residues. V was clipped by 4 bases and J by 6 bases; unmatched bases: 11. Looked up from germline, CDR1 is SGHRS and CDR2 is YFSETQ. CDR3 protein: CASSASGLALPNEQFF. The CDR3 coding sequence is TGCGCCAGCAGCGCGAGCGGACTAGCGCTTCCCAATGAGCAGTTCTTC.

CDR3 amino acids: CAWSVLGEKLFF. In DNA, the CDR3 is TGTGCCTGGAGTGTACTAGGAGAAAAACTGTTTTTT. The chain employs TRBV30 and TRBJ1-4; no reliable D call. Germline CDR1 reads GTSNPN; CDR2 reads SVGIG (reference sequence). V was clipped by 0 bases and J by 8 bases, with 7 bases between them. This CDR3 has 12 residues. Variable domain in full (rest from reference TRBV30 and TRBJ1-4): SQTIHQWPATLVQPVGSPLSLECTVEGTSNPNLYWYRQAAGRGLQLLFYSVGIGQISSEVPQNLSASRPQDRQFILSSKKLLLSDSGFYLCAWSVLGEKLFFGSGTQLSVL.

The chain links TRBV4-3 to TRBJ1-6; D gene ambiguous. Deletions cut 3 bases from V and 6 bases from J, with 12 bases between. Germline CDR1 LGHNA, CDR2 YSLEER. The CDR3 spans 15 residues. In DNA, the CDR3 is TGCGCCAGCAGCCAGGGTGGGCAGATTAATTCACCCCTCCACTTT. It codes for CASSQGGQINSPLHF.

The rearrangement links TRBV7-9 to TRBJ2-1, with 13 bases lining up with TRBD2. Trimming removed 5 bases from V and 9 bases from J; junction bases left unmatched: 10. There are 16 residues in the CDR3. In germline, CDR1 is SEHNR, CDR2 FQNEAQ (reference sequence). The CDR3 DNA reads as TGTGCCAGCAGCGAAGGGGGACTAGCGGGGTCCGGTGAGCAGTTCTTC. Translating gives CASSEGGLAGSGEQFF.

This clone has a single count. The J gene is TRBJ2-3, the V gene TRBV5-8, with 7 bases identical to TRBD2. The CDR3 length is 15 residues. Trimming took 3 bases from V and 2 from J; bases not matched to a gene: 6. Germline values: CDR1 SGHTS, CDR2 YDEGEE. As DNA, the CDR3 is TGTGCCAGCAGCTCCCCGGGGGGACCCACAGATACGCAGTATTTT. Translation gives CASSSPGGPTDTQYF.

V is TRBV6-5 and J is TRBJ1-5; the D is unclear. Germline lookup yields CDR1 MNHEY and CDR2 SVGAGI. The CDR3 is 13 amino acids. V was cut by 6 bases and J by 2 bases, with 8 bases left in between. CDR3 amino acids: CASSSTRNQPQHF. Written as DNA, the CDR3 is TGTGCCAGCAGCTCCACACGCAATCAGCCCCAGCATTTT.

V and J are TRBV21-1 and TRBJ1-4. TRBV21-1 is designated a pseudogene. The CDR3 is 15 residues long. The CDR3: CASSKGFTEDEKLFF. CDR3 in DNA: TGTGCCAGCAGCAAAGGTTTTACGGAGGATGAAAAACTGTTTTTT.

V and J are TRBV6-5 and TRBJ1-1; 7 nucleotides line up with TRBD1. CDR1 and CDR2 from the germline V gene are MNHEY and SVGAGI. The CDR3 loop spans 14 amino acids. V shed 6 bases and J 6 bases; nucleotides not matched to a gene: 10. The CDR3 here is CASRPGQINSEAFF. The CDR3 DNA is TGTGCCAGCAGGCCGGGACAGATTAACTCTGAAGCTTTCTTT.

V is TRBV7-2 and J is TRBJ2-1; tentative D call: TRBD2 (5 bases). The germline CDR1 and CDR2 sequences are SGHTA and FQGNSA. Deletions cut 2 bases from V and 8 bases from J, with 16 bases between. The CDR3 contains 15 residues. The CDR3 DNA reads TGTGCCAGCAGCTTACTGGGAGAAGGATTCGATGAGCAGTTCTTC. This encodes CASSLLGEGFDEQFF.

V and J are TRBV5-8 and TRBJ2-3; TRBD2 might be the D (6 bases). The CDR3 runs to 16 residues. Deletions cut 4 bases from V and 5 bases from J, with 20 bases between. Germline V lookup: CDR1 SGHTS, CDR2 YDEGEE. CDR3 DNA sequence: TGTGCCAGCAGCCTTGGACTAAGCAACAGAGGAGATACGCAGTATTTT. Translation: CASSLGLSNRGDTQYF.

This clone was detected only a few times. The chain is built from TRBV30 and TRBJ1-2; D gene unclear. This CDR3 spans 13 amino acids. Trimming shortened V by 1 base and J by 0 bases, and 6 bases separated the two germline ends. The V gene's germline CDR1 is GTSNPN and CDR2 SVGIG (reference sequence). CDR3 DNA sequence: TGTGCCTGGAGTGAACTCCCTAACTATGGCTACACCTTC. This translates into CAWSELPNYGYTF.

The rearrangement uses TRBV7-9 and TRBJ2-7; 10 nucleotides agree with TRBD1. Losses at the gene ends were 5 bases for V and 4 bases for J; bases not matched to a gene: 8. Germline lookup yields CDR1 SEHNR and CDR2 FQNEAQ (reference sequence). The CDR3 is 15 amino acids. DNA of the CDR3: TGTGCCAGCAGCCCCGGGACAGGGGTGTCATACGAGCAGTACTTC. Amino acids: CASSPGTGVSYEQYF.